Each of the 25 T cell receptor beta chains below was sequenced from the same sample in a study of blood T cells in healthy people across ages. Sample-barcoded 5' priming and a J-beta primer mix drove a second PCR of roughly 6 to 12 cycles. MiXCR was run by TCRdb on the 5' RACE reads, yielding one entry per CDR3 protein. The repertoire includes roughly 1.7 million distinct CDR3 sequences, 34% of them detected once, and approximately 10% sits in the top ten. The specimen sequenced was blood. Receptor source: a woman aged 25 to 39 in good health.

In its sample, this clonotype was seen a few times. This rearrangement joins TRBV15 to TRBJ2-7; possibly TRBD2 for D (5 bases). The V end lost 0 bases, the J end lost 3 bases, and 18 bases lay between the germline ends. Germline V CDR1 and CDR2: LNHNV, YYDKDF (reference sequence). This CDR3 spans 17 amino acids. The CDR3: CATSRDPAWTEIYEQYF. The CDR3 DNA is TGTGCCACCAGCAGAGACCCCGCCTGGACTGAAATCTACGAGCAGTACTTC.

This clonotype was counted a few times. The chain joins TRBV7-8 to TRBJ2-3, with 7 bases matching TRBD1. The germline gives CDR1 SGHVS, CDR2 FQNEAQ. The CDR3 is 15 amino acids. After removal of 5 bases from V and 3 bases from J, the junction contained 8 bases not matched to a gene. The CDR3 loop is CASSPAGGVTDTQYF. The CDR3 DNA is TGTGCCAGCAGCCCAGCAGGGGGAGTAACAGATACGCAGTATTTT.

In this sample, this clonotype turned up many times. The rearrangement joins TRBV27 to TRBJ1-2, with D perhaps matching TRBD1 (6 bases). The CDR3 totals 13 residues. Trimming stripped 8 bases from V and 7 bases from J, with 17 bases between. Per germline, CDR1 MNHEY and CDR2 SMNVEV (reference sequence). CDR3 sequence: CASSTGRGLGYTF. For the CDR3, the DNA is TGTGCCAGCTCAACCGGCAGGGGACTTGGCTACACCTTC.

The table lists this clonotype with a count of one. The V and J genes are TRBV6-5 and TRBJ2-3; D is possibly TRBD1 (5 bases). Trimming left V 8 bases short and J 2 bases short, with 14 bases between. Looked up from germline, CDR1 is MNHEY and CDR2 is SVGAGI. This CDR3 has 14 residues. The CDR3 protein is CASSWGRYTDTQYF. CDR3 DNA sequence: TGTGCCAGCTCCTGGGGCAGGTACACAGATACGCAGTATTTT.

The sample holds many counts of this clonotype. The rearrangement links TRBV27 to TRBJ2-7; 8 bases map to TRBD1. Per germline, CDR1 MNHEY and CDR2 SMNVEV (reference sequence). This CDR3 comprises 14 residues. J lost 3 bases, V lost 6 bases, and 7 bases had no gene match. The CDR3 sequence: CASSFRGTGYEQYF. Written as DNA, the CDR3 is TGTGCCAGCAGCTTTCGAGGGACAGGCTACGAGCAGTACTTC.

As for this clonotype: A read error may produce the germline difference seen at one junction end. The CDR3 is CASSYGTGRSNQPQHF. In nucleotides, the CDR3 is TGTGCCAGCAGCTATGGGACAGGGAGAAGCAACCAGCCCCAGCATTTT. The rearrangement uses TRBV11-2 and TRBJ1-5; the match to TRBD1 covers 9 bases. Germline CDR1 SGHAT, CDR2 FQNNGV. This CDR3 region has 16 residues.

Many counts were recorded for this clonotype. A much larger clone lies one base from this, so it may be a read error. The rearrangement joins TRBV9 to TRBJ2-1; D gene unclear. Germline lookup yields CDR1 SGDLS and CDR2 YYNGEE. V shed 0 bases and J shed 4 bases, with 5 bases lying between them. The CDR3 extends over 13 amino acids. CDR3 sequence (DNA): TGTGCCAGCAGCGTAGGAGTTTACAATGAGCAGTTCTTC. Amino acid sequence: CASSVGVYNEQFF.

The chain recombines TRBV12-3 or TRBV12-4 with TRBJ1-3, with D tentatively TRBD1 (6 bases). The ends were cut back, 6 bases at V and 0 bases at J, with 12 bases in the middle. The length of the CDR3 is 15 residues. CDR3 sequence (DNA): TGTGCCAGCAGCTATGGGACAAGCTCTGGAAACACCATATATTTT. This codes for CASSYGTSSGNTIYF.

This chain uses TRBV3-1 with TRBJ1-2, with D unresolved. V shed 7 bases and J shed 3 bases, with 12 bases lying between them. Germline assignment: CDR1 LGHDT and CDR2 YNNKEL (reference sequence). The CDR3 length is 13 residues. CDR3 nucleotides: TGTGCCAGCATCGGAGCTAATGACTATGGCTACACCTTC. It codes for CASIGANDYGYTF.

The table lists this clonotype with a few counts. The chain recombines TRBV18 with TRBJ1-5, with 9 bases matching TRBD1. CDR3 size: 15 residues. Germline CDR1 reads KGHSH; CDR2 reads LQKENI. Losses at the gene ends were 3 bases for V and 6 bases for J; bases not matched to a gene: 6. CDR3 loop: CASSPGQGLGQPQHF. CDR3 DNA sequence: TGTGCCAGCTCACCCGGACAGGGGTTGGGTCAGCCCCAGCATTTT.

The V gene is TRBV7-2, the J gene TRBJ2-3, with TRBD2 matching over 12 bases. The CDR3 runs 18 residues. Germline V gene data show CDR1 as SGHTA and CDR2 as FQGNSA. With V trimmed by 4 bases and J by 3 bases, 11 bases remained unmatched. DNA of the CDR3: TGTGCCAGCAGCTCCGAGGGGCTAGCGGGGGGGACGACAGATACGCAGTATTTT. The encoded protein is CASSSEGLAGGTTDTQYF.

J is TRBJ2-5 and V is TRBV4-1; TRBD1 might be the D (5 bases). Trimming removed 3 bases from V and 7 bases from J, with 18 bases in between. The CDR3 totals 15 residues. The germline CDR1 and CDR2 sequences are MGHRA and YSYEKL. The CDR3 region is CASSHFRALQGTQYF. The CDR3 nucleotides are TGCGCCAGCAGCCACTTCCGGGCTCTCCAGGGGACCCAGTACTTC.

The chain carries TRBV28 and TRBJ1-5, with D perhaps matching TRBD1 (5 bases). The CDR3 length is 15 residues. Germline CDR1 and CDR2: MDHEN and SYDVKM. V lost 4 bases to trimming and J lost 5 bases, with 15 bases between them. The DNA of the CDR3 is TGTGCCAGCAGTTCCTCAGGGAGATCGGATCAGCCCCAGCATTTT. Translation: CASSSSGRSDQPQHF.

The V and J genes are TRBV10-2 and TRBJ2-3; no firm D call. CDR3 length: 13 residues. The V gene's germline CDR1 is WSHSY and CDR2 SAAADI. V lost 4 bases and J lost 2, with 7 bases in between. The DNA for the CDR3 is TGCGCCAGCAGTGTTCGGTACACAGATACGCAGTATTTT. It translates to CASSVRYTDTQYF.

This clonotype was observed a handful of times. The chain uses TRBV2 and TRBJ2-7, with D perhaps TRBD1 or TRBD2 (5 bases each). Between the trimmed V and J ends, which lost 3 bases and 4 bases, there was a span of 13 bases. The CDR3 length is 14 residues. Germline V CDR1 and CDR2: SNHLY, FYNNEI. As DNA, the CDR3 is TGTGCCAGCAGTGACCAGGGTCGGGGTTACGAGCAGTACTTC. It encodes CASSDQGRGYEQYF.

V gene TRBV20-1 combines with J gene TRBJ2-1; D is uncertain. Germline V gene sequence: CDR1 DFQATT, CDR2 SNEGSKA (reference sequence). The V end lost 7 bases, the J end lost 7 bases, and 14 bases lay between the germline ends. The CDR3 loop spans 12 amino acids. The CDR3 DNA is TGCAGTGGACACGCTAGTGGAAATGAGCAGTTCTTC. Residues: CSGHASGNEQFF.

There are a few counts of this clonotype. This chain joins TRBV20-1 and TRBJ2-1; 11 bases line up with TRBD2. This CDR3 is built from 18 residues. CDR1 and CDR2 (germline): DFQATT, SNEGSKA (reference sequence). Germline trimming cut 4 bases from V and 0 bases from J; bases unmatched to any gene: 11. As DNA, the CDR3 is TGCAGTGCTATCGTCCTAGCGGGGGGCGATAGCTCCTACAATGAGCAGTTCTTC. Translating it yields CSAIVLAGGDSSYNEQFF.

With respect to this clonotype: Given a much more abundant clone one base away, this may be a read error. This sequence joins TRBV20-1 and TRBJ2-5, with D unresolved. Trimming removed 3 bases from V and 1 base from J, with 12 bases in between. Germline V CDR1 and CDR2: DFQATT, SNEGSKA (reference sequence). This CDR3 is 14 amino acids long. The DNA for the CDR3 is TGCAGTGCTAGGATCTCGAGAGCCCAAGAGACCCAGTACTTC. It yields the protein CSARISRAQETQYF.

This clonotype was counted a few times. The chain joins TRBV12-3 or TRBV12-4 to TRBJ1-2; 8 bases are a match to TRBD1. The V gene end was trimmed by 6 bases and the J gene end by 4 bases; junction bases not matched to a gene: 7. This CDR3 spans 14 amino acids. CDR3 region: CASRGQGWAYGYTF. The CDR3 nucleotides read TGTGCCAGCAGAGGACAGGGTTGGGCCTATGGCTACACCTTC.

The gene calls are TRBV20-1 and TRBJ2-3; D is possibly TRBD1 (6 bases). The CDR3 length is 15 residues. The ends were cut back, 4 bases at V and 2 bases at J, with 16 bases in the middle. The germline V gene encodes CDR1 DFQATT and CDR2 SNEGSKA (reference sequence). The CDR3 bases are TGCAGTGCTAACAGTGGGGCAGGGGTCACAGATACGCAGTATTTT. It specifies CSANSGAGVTDTQYF.

This sequence joins TRBV18 and TRBJ2-5, with a possible D match to TRBD2 (5 bases). In germline, CDR1 is KGHSH, CDR2 LQKENI. V was clipped by 6 bases and J by 12 bases, with 17 bases between them. The CDR3 totals 12 residues. The CDR3 loop reads CASSPSEGSEYF. In DNA form, the CDR3 reads TGTGCCAGCTCCCCCAGCGAGGGCTCCGAGTACTTC. Looking up the rest from reference TRBV18 and TRBJ2-5 gives the full variable domain: NAGVMQNPRHLVRRRGQEARLRCSPMKGHSHVYWYRQLPEEGLKFMVYLQKENIIDESGMPKERFSAEFPKEGPSILRIQQVVRGDSAAYFCASSPSEGSEYFGPGTRLLVL.

This chain connects TRBV6-4 to TRBJ2-2, with D tentatively TRBD1 or TRBD2 (5 bases each). CDR1 is MRHNA and CDR2 is SNTAGT in the germline V gene. V was trimmed by 8 bases and J by 6 bases, leaving 19 bases between them. The CDR3 covers 15 residues. This CDR3 reads CASASSREGSGELFF. The CDR3, as DNA: TGTGCCAGCGCCTCTAGCCGCGAGGGGTCCGGGGAGCTGTTTTTT.

The chain links TRBV6-1 to TRBJ1-2, with D possibly matching TRBD1 (5 bases). The CDR3 totals 14 residues. Germline values: CDR1 MNHNS, CDR2 SASEGT. V was trimmed by 3 bases and J by 4 bases, leaving 12 bases between them. The CDR3 loop is CASSEGTGPYGYTF. Written as DNA, the CDR3 is TGTGCCAGCAGTGAGGGCACAGGACCCTATGGCTACACCTTC.

This clonotype was recorded once. This may come from a read error, since a much larger clone is one base off. The rearrangement uses TRBV20-1 and TRBJ2-3; 10 nucleotides line up with TRBD1. Germline trimming cut 5 bases from V and 2 bases from J; bases unmatched to any gene: 10. Germline loops: CDR1 DFQATT, CDR2 SNEGSKA (reference sequence). The CDR3 contains 16 residues. Written as DNA, the CDR3 is TGCAGTGCTCAGAGACGGACAGGGGGGGACACAGATACGCAGTATTTT. Protein: CSAQRRTGGDTDTQYF.

The chain uses TRBV7-9 and TRBJ1-2; D gene uncertain. Trimming left V 8 bases short and J 8 bases short, with 9 bases between. CDR1 and CDR2 (germline): SEHNR, FQNEAQ (reference sequence). The CDR3 loop spans 10 amino acids. The CDR3 sequence is CASRKDGYTF. The CDR3 region has the DNA TGTGCCAGCCGAAAAGACGGCTACACCTTC.